Following are 32 T cell receptor beta chains from one sample sequenced in a study of breast tumors, draining lymph nodes, adjacent tissues. From the multiplex PCR reads, TCRdb called clonotypes with MiXCR, one entry per CDR3 protein. The table has approximately 250,000 distinct CDR3 sequences, approximately 36% seen once. Axillary draining lymph nodes of breast cancer patients supplied the node samples. The sequenced sample was axillary lymph node tissue. The receptors shown here come from a female donor with breast cancer. Some clones in this sample may be carry-over from other donors' samples.

Many counts were recorded for this clonotype. V usage is TRBV28 and J usage is TRBJ1-2, with D uncertain. V lost 1 base to trimming and J lost 2 bases, with 5 bases between them. The CDR3 is made up of 13 amino acids. Germline loops: CDR1 MDHEN, CDR2 SYDVKM. CDR3 bases: TGTGCCAGCAGTTTATTCGGCAACTATGGCTACACCTTC. Amino acid sequence: CASSLFGNYGYTF.

This clonotype was detected ten times or more. This chain links TRBV29-1 with TRBJ2-3; D ambiguous. Germline lookup yields CDR1 SQVTM and CDR2 ANQGSEA. V dropped 4 bases and J dropped 2 bases, with 7 bases sitting between them. The CDR3 runs to 12 residues. The chain's CDR3 is CSVVRDTDTQYF. DNA for the CDR3: TGCAGCGTTGTTAGGGACACAGATACGCAGTATTTT.

This clonotype has more than one count but fewer than ten. The rearrangement joins TRBV19 to TRBJ1-6, with D maybe TRBD1 (6 bases). The CDR3 contains 15 residues. CDR1 and CDR2 (germline): LNHDA, SQIVND (reference sequence). The germline V and J ends were trimmed by 5 bases and 2 bases, with 10 bases remaining between them. The DNA of the CDR3 is TGTGCCAGTAGTGCTCAGGGGACCTATAATTCACCCCTCCACTTT. The encoded protein is CASSAQGTYNSPLHF.

V gene TRBV20-1 combines with J gene TRBJ2-1; D is possibly TRBD1 or TRBD2 (5 bases each). Germline V gives CDR1 DFQATT, CDR2 SNEGSKA (reference sequence). This CDR3 contains 15 residues. The V and J ends lost 5 bases and 3 bases respectively, with 17 bases between them. This CDR3 is CSALAATRGYNEQFF. The CDR3 DNA reads as TGCAGTGCTCTAGCCGCTACTAGGGGCTACAATGAGCAGTTCTTC.

On this clonotype: The CDR3 ends on some other residue instead of the conserved phenylalanine or tryptophan, so this is likely a read error. The V and J genes are TRBV20-1 and TRBJ2-1, with D unclear. The length of the CDR3 is 10 residues. The germline CDR1 and CDR2 sequences are DFQATT and SNEGSKA (reference sequence). Between the trimmed V and J ends, which lost 5 bases and 7 bases, there was a span of 6 bases. DNA of the CDR3: TGCAGTGCTCTGGTGAATGAGCAGTTCTCC. Its translation: CSALVNEQFS.

A word on this clonotype: The junction departs from germline at one end; a sequencing error may be responsible. The chain couples TRBV7-7 to TRBJ2-1, with 7 nucleotides matching TRBD1. The germline V gene encodes CDR1 SSHAT and CDR2 FNYEAQ (reference sequence). The CDR3 length is 17 residues. As DNA, the CDR3 is TGTGCTAGCAGTCCAGGACTCCCGGGACAGTATTACAATGAGCAGTTCTTC. The encoded protein is CASSPGLPGQYYNEQFF.

The chain carries TRBV7-2 and TRBJ2-7; TRBD2 matches at 9 bases. This CDR3 comprises 16 residues. Germline CDR1 is SGHTA and CDR2 is FQGNSA. J gave up 5 bases and V 4 bases, and 12 bases lay outside the gene matches. The CDR3 coding sequence is TGTGCCAGCAGCTCAGCTCTAGCGGGAAACGGAGACGAGCAGTACTTC. Its protein is CASSSALAGNGDEQYF.

To note about this clonotype: A much larger clone differs from this one at a single base, so this may be a read error. The chain links TRBV4-1 to TRBJ2-2; no reliable D call. The CDR3 runs 14 residues. CDR1 is MGHRA, CDR2 YSYEKL, per germline. CDR3 sequence reads: CAGSPARNTGELFF. The DNA of the CDR3 is TGCGCCGGCAGCCCAGCAAGGAACACCGGGGAGCTGTTTTTT.

This clonotype was counted at least ten times. The rearrangement links TRBV20-1 to TRBJ2-3, with TRBD2 matching over 12 bases. The length of the CDR3 is 16 residues. CDR1 and CDR2 from the germline V gene are DFQATT and SNEGSKA (reference sequence). V lost 6 bases and J lost 1; bases outside the gene matches: 8. CDR3 region: CSAPDRTSGGTDTQYF. The DNA for the CDR3 is TGCAGTGCCCCCGATAGGACTAGCGGGGGCACAGATACGCAGTATTTT.

This clonotype was counted between two and nine times. A much larger clone sits a single nucleotide away, making a read error possible. The chain uses TRBV7-2 and TRBJ1-2; possible D gene TRBD1, 6 bases. Germline CDR1 is SGHTA and CDR2 is FQGNSA. This CDR3 has 16 amino acids. CDR3 region: CASSLVADSGGYGHTF. As DNA, the CDR3 is TGTGCCAGCAGCTTAGTTGCCGACTCGGGGGGCTATGGCCACACCTTC.

This clonotype was seen repeatedly, ten times or more. This chain joins TRBV25-1 and TRBJ2-2; D may be TRBD1 (5 bases). The CDR3 contains 15 residues. Per germline, CDR1 MGHDK and CDR2 SYGVNS. Between the trimmed V and J ends, which lost 4 bases and 3 bases, there was a span of 12 bases. In DNA, the CDR3 is TGTGCCAGCAGTGTGAACAGGTGGGACACCGGGGAGCTGTTTTTT. Translation: CASSVNRWDTGELFF.

V gene TRBV20-1 combines with J gene TRBJ1-4; 9 bases are shared with TRBD1. This CDR3 comprises 14 residues. Looked up from germline, CDR1 is DFQATT and CDR2 is SNEGSKA (reference sequence). V shed 5 bases, J shed 7 bases, and the junction held 8 bases outside the gene matches. CDR3 in amino acids: CSADQGQGGEKLFF. In DNA, the CDR3 is TGCAGTGCTGACCAGGGACAGGGAGGTGAAAAACTGTTTTTT.

This clonotype was seen many times. The chain joins TRBV5-1 to TRBJ2-5, with D perhaps matching TRBD2 (6 bases). This CDR3 region has 15 residues. The germline CDR1 and CDR2 sequences are SGHRS and YFSETQ. Trimming took off 0 bases at V and 5 bases at J, with 14 bases between the two ends. CDR3 sequence: CASSLAGRVSETQYF. Here the CDR3 DNA reads TGCGCCAGCAGCTTGGCCGGGAGAGTTTCGGAGACCCAGTACTTC. The entire variable domain, with the rest obtained from reference TRBV5-1 and TRBJ2-5, is as follows: KAGVTQTPRYLIKTRGQQVTLSCSPISGHRSVSWYQQTPGQGLQFLFEYFSETQRNKGNFPGRFSGRQFSNSRSEMNVSTLELGDSALYLCASSLAGRVSETQYFGPGTRLLVL.

This clonotype occurred once. The chain couples TRBV15 to TRBJ2-7; 11 bases agree with TRBD1. Trimming at V came to 4 bases and at J to 7 bases, leaving 12 bases not matched to a gene. Germline V lookup: CDR1 LNHNV, CDR2 YYDKDF (reference sequence). The CDR3 has 16 residues. The CDR3 reads CATSIRLGQGVGEQYF. In nucleotides, the CDR3 is TGTGCCACCAGCATCCGTCTGGGACAGGGGGTAGGGGAGCAGTACTTC.

This chain uses TRBV5-1 with TRBJ1-1; no firm D call. Germline V gene sequence: CDR1 SGHRS, CDR2 YFSETQ. CDR3 size: 13 residues. Trimming shortened V by 1 base and J by 4 bases, and 8 bases separated the two germline ends. The CDR3 DNA reads as TGCGCCAGCAGCTTGAATGGCGGCACTGAAGCTTTCTTT. Its translation is CASSLNGGTEAFF. Together with reference TRBV5-1 and TRBJ1-1, the CDR3 gives the full variable domain: KAGVTQTPRYLIKTRGQQVTLSCSPISGHRSVSWYQQTPGQGLQFLFEYFSETQRNKGNFPGRFSGRQFSNSRSEMNVSTLELGDSALYLCASSLNGGTEAFFGQGTRLTVV.

This clonotype has a count of ten or more. This clone may be a read error of a much larger clone one base away. The rearrangement uses TRBV9 and TRBJ2-5; 12 bases map to TRBD2. The CDR3 consists of 15 residues. Germline V gene sequence: CDR1 SGDLS, CDR2 YYNGEE. Unmatched junction bases numbered 5, after V lost 7 bases and J lost 1 base. The chain's CDR3 is CASGPGLAGQETQYF. The DNA of the CDR3 is TGTGCCAGCGGCCCGGGACTAGCGGGCCAAGAGACCCAGTACTTC. Full variable domain (outside the CDR3, taken from reference TRBV9 and TRBJ2-5): DSGVTQTPKHLITATGQRVTLRCSPRSGDLSVYWYQQSLDQGLQFLIQYYNGEERAKGNILERFSAQQFPDLHSELNLSSLELGDSALYFCASGPGLAGQETQYFGPGTRLLVL.

Remarks on this clonotype: The CDR3 carries no conserved terminal phenylalanine or tryptophan, so it likely arises from a read error. The chain carries TRBV5-1 and TRBJ1-6; 7 bases are a match to TRBD1. Germline V gene lookup returns CDR1 SGHRS and CDR2 YFSETQ. The CDR3 totals 14 residues. CDR3 sequence: CASRRGQENSPLHL. Here the CDR3 DNA reads TGTGCCAGCAGGCGTGGACAGGAAAATTCCCCCCTCCACCTT.

This chain links TRBV12-3 or TRBV12-4 with TRBJ2-1; D gene ambiguous. The V end was cut by 6 bases, the J end by 4 bases, with 16 bases between. The CDR3 extends over 15 amino acids. The CDR3 protein is CASSSLVGGYNEQFF. Written as DNA, the CDR3 is TGTGCCAGCAGCAGTCTAGTGGGCGGATACAATGAGCAGTTCTTC.

The V and J genes are TRBV9 and TRBJ1-4; D is perhaps TRBD1 (5 bases). Germline assignment: CDR1 SGDLS and CDR2 YYNGEE. The CDR3 length is 15 residues. The ends were cut back, 4 bases at V and 7 bases at J, with 17 bases in the middle. In DNA form, the CDR3 reads TGTGCCAGCAGCTCCGAATGGGGGGGAAGTGAAAAACTGTTTTTT. Translation gives CASSSEWGGSEKLFF.

This clonotype has only a few counts. Because the CDR3 is missing its conserved closing phenylalanine or tryptophan, this is likely a read error. The limits of the CDR3 on the DNA are not certain, so only TCRdb's listed CDR3 is given. V usage is TRBV2 and J usage is TRBJ2-7; the DNA was not used to check the table's D call, TRBD1. The CDR3 is 9 residues long, counting both termini. Per germline, CDR1 SNHLY and CDR2 FYNNEI. CDR3: CASNLKGAL.

This clonotype has ten or more counts. The V call is TRBV5-1, the J call TRBJ2-2; 7 nucleotides match TRBD1. This CDR3 has 16 residues. The germline V gene encodes CDR1 SGHRS and CDR2 YFSETQ. V shed 7 bases, J shed 5 bases, and the junction held 14 bases outside the gene matches. The CDR3 DNA reads as TGCGCCAGCCGCAAACCTCCACAGGGGCAAACCGGGGAGCTGTTTTTT. It encodes CASRKPPQGQTGELFF.

On this clonotype: Compared with germline, one end of the junction differs, possibly owing to a read error. The CDR3 loop reads CASRSPQDSSYEQHF. DNA for the CDR3: TGTGCCAGCAGAAGCCCACAGGACAGTTCCTACGAGCAGCACTTC. This chain links TRBV7-8 with TRBJ2-7, with D perhaps TRBD1 (6 bases). The CDR3 runs 15 residues. Germline V lookup: CDR1 SGHVS, CDR2 FQNEAQ.

Ten or more counts support this clonotype. The chain carries TRBV15 and TRBJ1-3; the D is unclear. CDR3 size: 15 residues. CDR1 and CDR2 from the germline V gene are LNHNV and YYDKDF (reference sequence). Trimming removed 0 bases at V and 0 bases at J, with 6 bases between. CDR3 sequence (DNA): TGTGCCACCAGCAGAGACAAACTCTCTGGAAACACCATATATTTT. Translated: CATSRDKLSGNTIYF.

This clonotype was counted many times. The chain has TRBV2 and TRBJ1-2, with 8 bases fitting TRBD1. V shed 8 bases, J shed 2 bases, and the junction held 10 bases outside the gene matches. The CDR3 sequence is 15 residues long. Germline V gene data show CDR1 as SNHLY and CDR2 as FYNNEI. The CDR3 loop is CASDRTGQANYGYTF. CDR3 coding DNA: TGTGCCAGCGACCGTACGGGACAGGCAAACTATGGCTACACCTTC. Together with reference TRBV2 and TRBJ1-2, the CDR3 gives the full variable domain: EPEVTQTPSHQVTQMGQEVILRCVPISNHLYFYWYRQILGQKVEFLVSFYNNEISEKSEIFDDQFSVERPDGSNFTLKIRSTKLEDSAMYFCASDRTGQANYGYTFGSGTRLTVV.

This sequence joins TRBV2 and TRBJ2-7, with D perhaps given as TRBD1 or TRBD2 (7 bases each). CDR1 and CDR2 (germline): SNHLY, FYNNEI. The CDR3 totals 18 residues. Trimming removed 3 bases from V and 4 bases from J, with 25 bases in between. In DNA form, the CDR3 reads TGTGCCAGCAGTGAGCCAGGGGGTCTCACCGGGGAGGGGTACGAGCAGTACTTC. This encodes CASSEPGGLTGEGYEQYF.

The V gene is TRBV5-4, the J gene TRBJ1-2; tentative D call: TRBD1 (5 bases). From germline, CDR1 is SGHNT and CDR2 YYREEE (reference sequence). This CDR3 has 15 residues. V was clipped by 0 bases and J by 1 base, with 10 bases between them. The CDR3 is CASSLGGGFNYGYTF. CDR3 nucleotide sequence: TGTGCCAGCAGCTTGGGGGGGGGTTTTAACTATGGCTACACCTTC.

This clonotype was seen ten or more times. J is TRBJ2-1 and V is TRBV19; D is possibly TRBD2 (6 bases). V gave up 6 bases and J gave up 10 bases, with 19 bases separating them. CDR1 LNHDA and CDR2 SQIVND come from the germline V gene (reference sequence). The CDR3 has 14 residues. CDR3 residues: CASSLTPGVQEQFF. The CDR3 nucleotides are TGTGCCAGTAGCCTAACCCCGGGGGTTCAGGAGCAGTTCTTC.

This clonotype was detected a few times. The chain couples TRBV27 to TRBJ1-2; D might be TRBD1 (5 bases). Germline assignment: CDR1 MNHEY and CDR2 SMNVEV (reference sequence). The V end was cut by 5 bases, the J end by 6 bases, with 16 bases between. This CDR3 is built from 14 residues. The CDR3 region has the DNA TGTGCCAGCAGTCTGTCCGGGACCGTTGATGGCTACACCTTC. Translating it yields CASSLSGTVDGYTF.

This clonotype was detected ten times or more. The rearrangement uses TRBV4-3 and TRBJ2-6, with 7 bases identical to TRBD1. Germline-derived CDR1 and CDR2 are LGHNA and YSLEER. The CDR3 is made up of 16 amino acids. The junction had 2 bases not matched to a gene; V was cut back by 2 bases and J by 1 base. Here the CDR3 DNA reads TGCGCCAGCAGCCAACAGACAGGGTCTGGGGCCAACGTCCTGACTTTC. It translates to CASSQQTGSGANVLTF.

This clonotype was observed at least ten times. V and J are TRBV20-1 and TRBJ2-1, with TRBD2 identical over 12 bases. The J segment lost 5 bases and the V segment lost 2 bases, leaving 19 bases of the junction unmatched. This CDR3 region has 20 residues. Per the germline V gene, CDR1 is DFQATT and CDR2 is SNEGSKA (reference sequence). DNA of the CDR3: TGCAGTGCTAGACGCCTTCCGGGACTAGCGGGCGGATCGCATAACAATGAGCAGTTCTTC. The encoded protein is CSARRLPGLAGGSHNNEQFF.

This clonotype has a count of ten or more. This chain connects TRBV7-2 to TRBJ2-3; D gene uncertain. Trimming cost V 5 bases and J 2 bases, with 8 bases left between them. The CDR3 is made up of 13 amino acids. Germline loops: CDR1 SGHTA, CDR2 FQGNSA. CDR3 bases: TGTGCCAGCAGCCAGAAAATCACAGATACGCAGTATTTT. It yields the protein CASSQKITDTQYF.

Worth noting for this clonotype: A much larger clone lies one base from this, so it may be a read error. V gene TRBV9 combines with J gene TRBJ2-5; 14 bases fit TRBD2. Germline V gene lookup returns CDR1 SGDLS and CDR2 YYNGEE. The CDR3 sequence is 18 residues long. This CDR3 is CVSSPGTSGGLYQETQYF. DNA of the CDR3: TGTGTCAGCAGCCCAGGGACTAGCGGGGGCTTATACCAAGAGACCCAGTACTTC.